One and the same sample provided the 15 T cell receptor beta chains below, sequenced in a study of blood T cells in healthy people across ages. Sample-barcoded 5' priming and a J-beta primer mix drove a second PCR of about 6 to 12 cycles. In TCRdb, the 5' RACE reads were re-called with MiXCR into one record per CDR3 protein. The sample lists about 650,000 distinct CDR3 sequences; around 32% were seen once. The sample consisted of blood. The receptors shown here come from an elderly woman in good health.

This chain uses TRBV7-2 with TRBJ2-3, with TRBD2 matching over 9 bases. The CDR3 has 15 amino acids. From germline, CDR1 is SGHTA and CDR2 FQGNSA. V trimming: 4 bases; J trimming: 6 bases; junction bases outside the gene matches: 8. CDR3: CASSSSGMVRDTQYF. The CDR3 region has the DNA TGTGCCAGCAGCTCTAGCGGGATGGTCCGGGATACGCAGTATTTT.

V is TRBV14 and J is TRBJ1-1; the D gene is possibly TRBD1 (5 bases). With 1 base removed from V and 5 bases from J, the gap between germline ends came to 11 bases. The CDR3 consists of 14 residues. Germline CDR1 SGHDN, CDR2 FVKESK. This CDR3 reads CASSQVQGATEAFF. CDR3 bases: TGTGCCAGCAGCCAAGTGCAAGGGGCGACTGAAGCTTTCTTT.

This clonotype has ten or more counts. This chain joins TRBV7-2 and TRBJ2-7; 11 positions match TRBD2. V lost 8 bases and J lost 2; bases outside the gene matches: 8. From germline, CDR1 is SGHTA and CDR2 FQGNSA. The CDR3 sequence is 15 residues long. In nucleotides, the CDR3 is TGTGCCAGCCAGGCTAGCGGGGGGCAGCCCTACGAGCAGTACTTC. Translation: CASQASGGQPYEQYF.

At least ten counts were recorded for this clonotype. The genes are TRBV7-8 and TRBJ2-7; D not resolved. The CDR3 spans 12 residues. V was shortened by 5 bases and J by 3 bases, with 8 bases between the two germline ends. CDR1 and CDR2 from the germline V gene are SGHVS and FQNEAQ. DNA of the CDR3: TGTGCCAGCAGCCACCAGGACTACGAGCAGTACTTC. Translation gives CASSHQDYEQYF.

This clonotype was counted at least ten times. The CDR3 region has the DNA TGCGCCAGCAGTCCGAACGGTTTTGAGCAGTACTTC. This translates into CASSPNGFEQYF. This rearrangement joins TRBV10-2 to TRBJ2-7; D gene unclear. Germline CDR1 WSHSY, CDR2 SAAADI. Trimming shortened V by 5 bases and J by 7 bases, and 12 bases separated the two germline ends. The CDR3 loop spans 12 amino acids.

The rearrangement links TRBV20-1 to TRBJ2-3, with 7 bases identical to TRBD2. This CDR3 is built from 12 residues. Germline CDR1 and CDR2: DFQATT and SNEGSKA (reference sequence). J was trimmed by 4 bases and V by 4 bases; bases with no gene match: 2. The CDR3 loop reads CSATTSSDTQYF. The CDR3 DNA reads as TGCAGTGCTACGACTAGCTCAGATACGCAGTATTTT.

This clonotype was picked up many times. The DNA for the CDR3 is TGTGCCAGCAGCCAAGATTCAGGGGACGATGAGCAGTTCTTC. It codes for CASSQDSGDDEQFF. The chain has TRBV3-1 and TRBJ2-1; D possibly corresponds to TRBD1 (6 bases). The CDR3 consists of 14 residues. Germline values: CDR1 LGHDT, CDR2 YNNKEL (reference sequence). The V end lost 0 bases, the J end lost 8 bases, and 11 bases lay between the germline ends.

This clonotype came up many times. The CDR3: CASSYVRGGPGSNQPQHF. The CDR3 coding sequence is TGTGCCAGCAGTTACGTCAGGGGGGGGCCAGGGAGCAATCAGCCCCAGCATTTT. The rearrangement uses TRBV6-2 or TRBV6-3 and TRBJ1-5; 7 bases line up with TRBD1. The CDR3 is made up of 18 amino acids. Germline-derived CDR1 and CDR2 are MNHEY and SVGEGT. The junction had 11 bases not matched to a gene; V was cut back by 2 bases and J by 1 base.

J is TRBJ2-5 and V is TRBV7-8, with 7 bases aligning to TRBD1. The end of the DNA is better explained by TRBJ2-7, so the J call may be wrong. Germline CDR1 and CDR2: SGHVS and FQNEAQ. The CDR3 has 13 residues. The CDR3 loop is CASRSTGKREQYF. As DNA, the CDR3 is TGTGCCAGCAGATCGACAGGGAAACGCGAGCAGTACTTC.

At least ten counts were recorded for this clonotype. This chain uses TRBV7-8 with TRBJ2-3, with D unresolved. The germline V gene encodes CDR1 SGHVS and CDR2 FQNEAQ. Trimming cost V 3 bases and J 8 bases, with 12 bases left between them. CDR3 length: 13 residues. CDR3 residues: CASSLDRSSTQYF. DNA of the CDR3: TGTGCCAGCAGCTTGGATCGGAGTAGTACGCAGTATTTT.

This clonotype has ten or more counts. This sequence joins TRBV5-1 and TRBJ2-7, with D perhaps assigned TRBD1 or TRBD2 (6 bases each). The V and J ends lost 4 bases and 0 bases respectively, with 14 bases between them. This CDR3 spans 15 amino acids. Germline CDR1 is SGHRS and CDR2 is YFSETQ. The CDR3 loop is CASSPKGGLSYEQYF. The CDR3 nucleotides read TGCGCCAGCAGCCCCAAGGGGGGACTCTCCTACGAGCAGTACTTC. Variable domain in full (rest from reference TRBV5-1 and TRBJ2-7): KAGVTQTPRYLIKTRGQQVTLSCSPISGHRSVSWYQQTPGQGLQFLFEYFSETQRNKGNFPGRFSGRQFSNSRSEMNVSTLELGDSALYLCASSPKGGLSYEQYFGPGTRLTVT.

This clonotype was found many times. V gene TRBV15 combines with J gene TRBJ1-1; 10 nucleotides match TRBD1. V gave up 1 base and J gave up 5 bases; unmatched junction bases: 7. The CDR3 has 16 amino acids. Germline CDR1 LNHNV, CDR2 YYDKDF (reference sequence). The CDR3 DNA reads TGTGCCACCAGCAGAGCCGTCGGGACAGGGGTAACTGAAGCTTTCTTT. Protein: CATSRAVGTGVTEAFF.

This clonotype showed up many times. The V call is TRBV6-1, the J call TRBJ1-6; D gene ambiguous. The V end lost 3 bases, the J end lost 7 bases, and 7 bases lay between the germline ends. The CDR3 contains 13 residues. The germline V gene has CDR1 MNHNS and CDR2 SASEGT. CDR3 sequence reads: CASSEGFNSPLHF. CDR3 nucleotides: TGTGCCAGCAGTGAGGGGTTCAATTCACCCCTCCACTTT.

There are many counts of this clonotype. The chain employs TRBV20-1 and TRBJ1-1, with a weak D call TRBD1 (5 bases). Germline loops: CDR1 DFQATT, CDR2 SNEGSKA (reference sequence). This CDR3 region has 12 residues. Between the trimmed V and J ends, which lost 4 bases and 6 bases, there was a span of 12 bases. In nucleotides, the CDR3 is TGCAGTGCTATCCCAGGGTTCGCTGAAGCTTTCTTT. As protein: CSAIPGFAEAFF.

As concerns this clonotype: A much larger clone differs from this one at a single base, so this may be a read error. This chain uses TRBV20-1 with TRBJ2-1; TRBD2 is a possible D gene (5 bases). The J call may not be correct, given that the DNA end is closer to TRBJ2-7. The CDR3 extends over 15 amino acids. CDR1 is DFQATT and CDR2 is SNEGSKA in the germline V gene (reference sequence). DNA of the CDR3: TGCAGTGCTAGAGGGCGCGGACTCTCCTACAATGAGCAGTACTTC. Translated, it gives CSARGRGLSYNEQYF.